This is a list of T cell receptor beta chains from one sample in a study of blood T cell repertoires in COVID-19. The protocol was immunoSEQ multiplex PCR, while the TCRdb copy is restricted to in-frame clones and leaves out a portion. The sample lists about 350,000 clones, almost 90% occurring once. Sequenced material: PBMCs or T cells enriched from blood (not recorded which). These TCRs come from a woman aged 25-40 years who had been exposed to COVID-19. Both conserved end residues are part of each CDR3. A D gene is named only where the DNA matches it firmly. Size is stated for part of the rows, as once, few or many counts, or as a class when the clone is expanded.

v_call	j_call	d_call	clone_size	cdr3_nt	cdr3_aa
TRBV12-3/TRBV12-4	TRBJ2-3	NA	NA	TGTGCCAGCACCACGGAGGGGTGGGATACGCAGTATTTT	CASTTEGWDTQYF
TRBV15	TRBJ2-7	TRBD1	NA	TGTGCCACCAGCAGAGCGGGCAGGGGGTTATACTTC	CATSRAGRGLYF
TRBV6-5	TRBJ2-1	NA	NA	TGTGCCAGCAGTTACGAGGGTGGCCCCCCGGTATGGCTGTTCTTC	CASSYEGGPPVWLFF
TRBV4-1	TRBJ1-5	TRBD1	NA	TGCGCCAGCAGCCGCGGGGACAGGGGAGGTCAGCCCCAGCATTTT	CASSRGDRGGQPQHF
TRBV11-2	TRBJ2-1	NA	NA	TGTGCCAGCAGCTTAGTTGTGAGGGCCCAACCCTTTTACAATGAGCAGTTCTTC	CASSLVVRAQPFYNEQFF
TRBV20-1	TRBJ1-5	NA	NA	TGCAGTGTGGGGGGTGCTCAGCCCCAGCATTTT	CSVGGAQPQHF
TRBV3-1/TRBV3-2	TRBJ2-7	NA	NA	TGTGCCAGCAGCCAAGAAGACAGGTTTTCCTACGAGCAGTACTTC	CASSQEDRFSYEQYF
TRBV27	TRBJ1-3	NA	NA	TGTGCCAGCAGTTCCCTAGGTGGAAACACCATATATTTT	CASSSLGGNTIYF
TRBV3-1/TRBV3-2	TRBJ2-2	NA	NA	TGTGCCAGCAGCCCCAGCGGGTTTAACACCGGGGAGCTGTTTTTT	CASSPSGFNTGELFF
TRBV28	TRBJ2-7	TRBD2	NA	TGTGCCAGCAGCCCGGCTAGCGGACCCTACGAGCAGTACTTC	CASSPASGPYEQYF
TRBV6-5	TRBJ1-6	TRBD1	NA	TGTGCCAGCAGACAGACAGGGCATTCACCCCTCCACTTT	CASRQTGHSPLHF
TRBV6-5	TRBJ1-2	TRBD1	NA	TGTGCCAGCAGTAACTCCGACAGGGGGCAGCGTGGCTACACCTTC	CASSNSDRGQRGYTF
TRBV7-8	TRBJ1-1	NA	NA	TGTGCCAGCAGCTTAGTGTGGACAGAGAACACTGAAGCTTTCTTT	CASSLVWTENTEAFF
TRBV7-2	TRBJ2-1	NA	NA	TGTGCCAGCAGCTTAGTGGGCAGGAGGGATGAGCAGTTCTTC	CASSLVGRRDEQFF
TRBV29-1	TRBJ1-3	NA	NA	TGCAGCGTTGTAAAGTACGAGAGCTCTGGAAACACCATATATTTT	CSVVKYESSGNTIYF
TRBV6-2/TRBV6-3	TRBJ1-1	NA	NA	TGTGCCAGCAGTCTACCTCAAGGGGGACGGACTGAAGCTTTCTTT	CASSLPQGGRTEAFF
TRBV29-1	TRBJ2-7	NA	NA	TGCAGCGCGGACATCTCCTACGAGCAGTACTTC	CSADISYEQYF
TRBV5-8	TRBJ2-7	NA	NA	TGTGCCAGCAGCTTGGGACAAATCACCTCCTACGAGCAGTACTTC	CASSLGQITSYEQYF
TRBV7-9	TRBJ2-7	NA	few	TGTGCCAGCAGCCCCACCGGGACACCGATCTCCTACGAGCAGTACTTC	CASSPTGTPISYEQYF
TRBV19	TRBJ2-3	NA	NA	TGTGCCAGTAATCCGAGCGGTGCGAACACAGATACGCAGTATTTT	CASNPSGANTDTQYF
TRBV18	TRBJ1-1	NA	NA	TGTGCCAGCTCAAACGCCGGGGGGCCGGACACTGAAGCTTTCTTT	CASSNAGGPDTEAFF
TRBV5-1	TRBJ2-3	NA	NA	TGCGCCAGCAGCTTGGTGATTAGTGGTGGCACAGATACGCAGTATTTT	CASSLVISGGTDTQYF
TRBV6-6	TRBJ1-2	TRBD1	NA	TGTGCCAGCAGTACGCGGGACAGGTCGGGTGGCTACACCTTC	CASSTRDRSGGYTF
TRBV29-1	TRBJ2-2	TRBD2	once	TGCAGCGCCCTGGGGGCTAGCGGGAGTCCCGGGGAGCTGTTTTTT	CSALGASGSPGELFF
TRBV7-3	TRBJ2-4	TRBD2	NA	TGTGCCAGCAGCTCAGTCCCGGGACTAGTAGAGGTCAAAAACATTCAGTACTTC	CASSSVPGLVEVKNIQYF